This passage covers 21 T cell receptor beta chains from one sample sequenced in a study of OX40 agonist ivuxolimab in advanced cancers. Generated by immunoSEQ multiplex PCR, the TCRdb table keeps only in-frame clones and is missing some. This sample has more than 65,000 clones, with about 86% found just once. Sequencing used CD4+ or CD8+ T cells sorted from blood, obtained in a trial of the OX40 agonist ivuxolimab. These receptors all come from an adult with an advanced solid tumor such as melanoma, head and neck, liver or kidney cancer.

The table lists this clone with a count of one. The chain has TRBV6-1 and TRBJ2-7, with D possibly matching TRBD1 (6 bases). V lost 8 bases and J 1 base, leaving 18 bases between the germline ends. Germline CDR1 is MNHNS and CDR2 is SASEGT. This CDR3 has 15 amino acids. The CDR3 nucleotides read TGTGCCAGCCACAGGGCCGGGACGGCGTCCTACGAGCAGTACTTC. It is translated as CASHRAGTASYEQYF.

The chain couples TRBV5-6 to TRBJ2-7; TRBD2 matches at 8 bases. V shed 4 bases, J shed 1 base, and the junction held 13 bases outside the gene matches. This CDR3 contains 17 residues. Germline CDR1 and CDR2: SGHDT and YYEEEE. CDR3 bases: TGTGCCAGCAGCCGGGAAAGACTAGCGTTGCATTCCTACGAGCAGTACTTC. Residues: CASSRERLALHSYEQYF.

The sample holds a few counts of this clone. This chain uses TRBV30 with TRBJ2-2; 9 bases are shared with TRBD2. The CDR3 sequence is 15 residues long. Germline CDR1 and CDR2: GTSNPN and SVGIG (reference sequence). With V trimmed by 2 bases and J by 1 base, 2 bases remained unmatched. CDR3: CAWSHSGGNTGELFF. In DNA, the CDR3 is TGTGCCTGGAGTCATAGCGGGGGGAACACCGGGGAGCTGTTTTTT.

This chain joins TRBV18 and TRBJ2-7; D not resolved. V dropped 1 base and J dropped 4 bases, with 14 bases sitting between them. The CDR3 sequence is 15 residues long. Germline V gives CDR1 KGHSH, CDR2 LQKENI. CDR3 protein: CASSPQGGGVYEQYF. CDR3 nucleotides: TGTGCCAGCTCACCACAGGGCGGTGGGGTATACGAGCAGTACTTC.

CDR3 in amino acids: CASSKGDYIGTEAFF. The CDR3 DNA reads TGTGCCAGTAGTAAAGGGGATTACATAGGCACTGAAGCTTTCTTT. The chain is built from TRBV19 and TRBJ1-1; possible D gene TRBD1, 5 bases. The CDR3 is made up of 15 amino acids. Germline V gives CDR1 LNHDA, CDR2 SQIVND (reference sequence). V lost 4 bases and J lost 4, with 16 bases in between.

The chain employs TRBV30 and TRBJ2-1; D not certain. Per germline, CDR1 GTSNPN and CDR2 SVGIG (reference sequence). CDR3 size: 10 residues. V shed 2 bases and J shed 6 bases, with 2 bases lying between them. Written as DNA, the CDR3 is TGTGCCTGGAGTCGCAATGAGCAGTTCTTC. It specifies CAWSRNEQFF.

This clone was detected only once. The rearrangement links TRBV6-6 to TRBJ1-2, with no clear D. This CDR3 spans 15 amino acids. Germline V gives CDR1 MNHNY, CDR2 SVGAGI (reference sequence). Trimming left V 3 bases short and J 2 bases short, with 13 bases between. The CDR3 reads CASSYFRQENYGYTF. As DNA, the CDR3 is TGTGCCAGCAGTTATTTCCGGCAGGAGAACTATGGCTACACCTTC.

This chain links TRBV6-5 with TRBJ2-7; a possible D gene is TRBD2 (6 bases). Germline V gene data show CDR1 as MNHEY and CDR2 as SVGAGI. The CDR3 length is 14 residues. Trimming removed 7 bases at V and 2 bases at J, with 15 bases between. This chain's CDR3 is CASTRRVGTYEQYF. The CDR3 region has the DNA TGTGCCAGCACCCGGAGGGTGGGGACCTACGAGCAGTACTTC.

This chain uses TRBV19 with TRBJ2-6, with TRBD1 identical over 9 bases. There are 18 residues in the CDR3. Germline V gives CDR1 LNHDA, CDR2 SQIVND (reference sequence). The trim removed 5 bases at V and 0 bases at J, leaving 8 bases unmatched. Here the CDR3 reads CASSPAGTGSSGANVLTF. CDR3 coding DNA: TGTGCCAGTAGTCCAGCCGGGACAGGGAGCTCTGGGGCCAACGTCCTGACTTTC.

This clone was seen a few times. The rearrangement links TRBV30 to TRBJ1-1; D is undetermined. The ends were cut back, 8 bases at V and 1 base at J, with 14 bases in the middle. This CDR3 has 13 residues. Per germline, CDR1 GTSNPN and CDR2 SVGIG (reference sequence). CDR3 residues: CAHLSGRNTEAFF. CDR3 nucleotide sequence: TGTGCCCACCTTTCGGGGAGGAACACTGAAGCTTTCTTT.

The chain links TRBV5-8 to TRBJ2-1; tentatively, D is TRBD1 (5 bases). CDR1 and CDR2 from the germline V gene are SGHTS and YDEGEE. CDR3 length: 16 amino acids. V was pared by 3 bases and J by 0 bases, with 13 bases between. The CDR3 region is CASSSSDIFSYNEQFF. Written as DNA, the CDR3 is TGTGCCAGCAGCTCCTCGGACATATTCTCCTACAATGAGCAGTTCTTC.

This chain's CDR3 is CASSYSSGVSTGELFF. The CDR3 DNA reads TGTGCCAGCAGTTACTCTAGCGGGGTTTCCACCGGGGAGCTGTTTTTT. This sequence joins TRBV6-6 and TRBJ2-2, with 8 bases matching TRBD2. The CDR3 consists of 16 residues. The germline V gene has CDR1 MNHNY and CDR2 SVGAGI (reference sequence). With 0 bases clipped from V and 4 bases from J, the junction kept 4 bases outside the gene matches.

The gene calls are TRBV5-1 and TRBJ2-1, with D unresolved. Germline CDR1 reads SGHRS; CDR2 reads YFSETQ. This CDR3 is 14 amino acids long. V lost 0 bases, J lost 7 bases, and 11 bases lay in between. The CDR3 coding sequence is TGCGCCAGCAGCTTGGAAGGTTTACCGAATGAGCAGTTCTTC. It yields the protein CASSLEGLPNEQFF.

The V and J genes are TRBV4-1 and TRBJ2-1; D perhaps matches TRBD2 (6 bases). Germline V gene lookup returns CDR1 MGHRA and CDR2 YSYEKL. Trimming removed 3 bases at V and 2 bases at J, with 17 bases between. This CDR3 is built from 17 residues. CDR3 loop: CASSHEIGRGTYNEQFF. CDR3 nucleotide sequence: TGCGCCAGCAGCCACGAAATAGGGCGGGGTACCTACAATGAGCAGTTCTTC.

The chain recombines TRBV7-3 with TRBJ1-5; D remains unclear. V dropped 2 bases and J dropped 2 bases, with 16 bases sitting between them. Germline-derived CDR1 and CDR2 are SGHTA and FQGTGA. The length of the CDR3 is 17 residues. CDR3 DNA: TGTGCCAGCAGCTTAGCCCTGGGAGGAGAGGGCAATCAGCCCCAGCATTTT. Its translation: CASSLALGGEGNQPQHF.

The rearrangement links TRBV9 to TRBJ1-2, with D hard to call. V shed 4 bases and J shed 5 bases, with 12 bases lying between them. CDR1 is SGDLS and CDR2 is YYNGEE in the germline V gene. The CDR3 contains 13 residues. The CDR3: CASSLDQLYGYTF. CDR3 DNA: TGTGCCAGCAGCCTTGATCAGCTGTATGGCTACACCTTC.

A few counts support this clone. V usage is TRBV30 and J usage is TRBJ1-2; 10 nucleotides line up with TRBD1. Germline loops: CDR1 GTSNPN, CDR2 SVGIG (reference sequence). J was trimmed by 2 bases and V by 0 bases; bases with no gene match: 9. CDR3 length: 17 residues. DNA of the CDR3: TGTGCCTGGAGTGTCTGGGGAGGACAGGGGGGAAACTATGGCTACACCTTC. As protein: CAWSVWGGQGGNYGYTF. Based on the CDR3 plus reference TRBV30 and TRBJ1-2, the full variable domain is SQTIHQWPATLVQPVGSPLSLECTVEGTSNPNLYWYRQAAGRGLQLLFYSVGIGQISSEVPQNLSASRPQDRQFILSSKKLLLSDSGFYLCAWSVWGGQGGNYGYTFGSGTRLTVV.

V is TRBV30 and J is TRBJ2-3, with D unresolved. Between the trimmed V and J ends, which lost 3 bases and 4 bases, there was a span of 8 bases. The length of the CDR3 is 12 residues. Looked up from germline, CDR1 is GTSNPN and CDR2 is SVGIG (reference sequence). Written as DNA, the CDR3 is TGTGCCTGGAGAGAAGACGCAGATACGCAGTATTTT. Amino acids: CAWREDADTQYF.

The chain's CDR3 is CASRRPGANVLTF. DNA for the CDR3: TGTGCCAGCCGAAGGCCTGGGGCCAACGTCCTGACTTTC. The rearrangement joins TRBV11-1 to TRBJ2-6, with no clear D. Trimming stripped 8 bases from V and 2 bases from J, with 7 bases between. Germline loops: CDR1 SGHAT, CDR2 FQDESV (reference sequence). The CDR3 has 13 residues.

With regard to this clone: A much larger clone sits a single nucleotide away, making a read error possible. The same CDR3 also results from other DNA sequences found in this sample. This sequence joins TRBV6-5 and TRBJ1-3; 7 bases match TRBD1. The germline V gene has CDR1 MNHEY and CDR2 SVGAGI. With V trimmed by 5 bases and J by 0 bases, 1 base remained unmatched. This CDR3 contains 14 residues. CDR3 in amino acids: CASSPGGSGNTIYF. DNA of the CDR3: TGTGCCAGCAGTCCAGGGGGCTCTGGAAACACCATATATTTT.

This chain connects TRBV18 to TRBJ2-7, with TRBD2 as a possible D gene (5 bases). Germline assignment: CDR1 KGHSH and CDR2 LQKENI. The CDR3 totals 16 residues. V lost 3 bases, J lost 0 bases, and 15 bases lay in between. CDR3: CASSPLIQRSSYEQYF. The CDR3 DNA reads as TGTGCCAGCTCACCCCTGATCCAGCGGAGCTCCTACGAGCAGTACTTC.